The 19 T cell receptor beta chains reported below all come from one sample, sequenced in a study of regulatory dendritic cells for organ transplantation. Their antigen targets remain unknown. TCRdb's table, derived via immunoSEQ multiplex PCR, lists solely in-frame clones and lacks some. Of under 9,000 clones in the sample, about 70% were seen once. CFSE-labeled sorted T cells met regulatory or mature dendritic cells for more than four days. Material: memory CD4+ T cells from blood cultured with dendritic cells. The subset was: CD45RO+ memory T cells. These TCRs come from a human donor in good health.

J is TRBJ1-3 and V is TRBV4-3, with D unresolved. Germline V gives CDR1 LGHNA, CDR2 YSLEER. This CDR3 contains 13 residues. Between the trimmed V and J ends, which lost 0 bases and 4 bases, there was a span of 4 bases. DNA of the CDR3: TGCGCCAGCAGCCAAGATTCGGGAAACACCATATATTTT. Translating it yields CASSQDSGNTIYF.

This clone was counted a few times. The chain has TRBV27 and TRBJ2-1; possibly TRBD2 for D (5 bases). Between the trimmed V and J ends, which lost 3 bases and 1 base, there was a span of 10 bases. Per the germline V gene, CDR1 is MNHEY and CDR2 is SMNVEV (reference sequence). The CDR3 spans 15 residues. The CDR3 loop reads CASSLSGTSYNEQFF. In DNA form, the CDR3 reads TGTGCCAGCAGTTTGAGCGGCACTTCCTACAATGAGCAGTTCTTC.

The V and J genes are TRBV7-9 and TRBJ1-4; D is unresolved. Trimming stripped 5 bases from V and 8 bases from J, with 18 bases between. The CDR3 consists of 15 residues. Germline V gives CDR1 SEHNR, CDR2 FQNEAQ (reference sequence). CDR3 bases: TGTGCCAGCAGCCCCACGTCTTTTCACGGGGAAAAACTGTTTTTT. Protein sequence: CASSPTSFHGEKLFF.

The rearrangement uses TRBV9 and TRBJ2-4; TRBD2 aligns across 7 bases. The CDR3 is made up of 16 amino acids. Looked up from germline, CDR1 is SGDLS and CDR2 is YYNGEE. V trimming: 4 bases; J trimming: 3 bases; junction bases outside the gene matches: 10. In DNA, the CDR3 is TGTGCCAGCAGCCCCCTGGCGGGGGAATACAAAAACATTCAGTACTTC. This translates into CASSPLAGEYKNIQYF.

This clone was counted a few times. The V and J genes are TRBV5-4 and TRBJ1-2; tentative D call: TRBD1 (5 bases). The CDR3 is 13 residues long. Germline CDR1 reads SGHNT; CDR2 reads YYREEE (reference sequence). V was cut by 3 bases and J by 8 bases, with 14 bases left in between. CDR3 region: CASSSPGPEGYTF. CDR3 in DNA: TGTGCCAGCAGCTCCCCAGGGCCTGAGGGCTACACCTTC.

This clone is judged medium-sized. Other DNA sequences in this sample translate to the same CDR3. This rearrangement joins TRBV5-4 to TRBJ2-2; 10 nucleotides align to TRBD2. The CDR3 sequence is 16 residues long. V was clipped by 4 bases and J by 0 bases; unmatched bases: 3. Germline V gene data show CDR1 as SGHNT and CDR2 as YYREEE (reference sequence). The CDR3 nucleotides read TGTGCCAGCAGCCCCGGACTAGCGGCGAACACCGGGGAGCTGTTTTTT. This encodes CASSPGLAANTGELFF.

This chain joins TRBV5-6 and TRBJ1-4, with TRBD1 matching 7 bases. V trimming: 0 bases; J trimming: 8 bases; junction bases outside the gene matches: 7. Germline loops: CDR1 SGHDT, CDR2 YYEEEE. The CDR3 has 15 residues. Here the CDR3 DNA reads TGTGCCAGCAGCTTGGCCCGAGGGGGCGGGGAAAAACTGTTTTTT. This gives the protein CASSLARGGGEKLFF.

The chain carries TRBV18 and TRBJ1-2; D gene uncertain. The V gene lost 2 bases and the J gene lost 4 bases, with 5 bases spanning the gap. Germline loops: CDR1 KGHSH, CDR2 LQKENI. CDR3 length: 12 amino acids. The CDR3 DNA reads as TGTGCCAGCTCACCAGAACTCTATGGCTACACCTTC. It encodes CASSPELYGYTF.

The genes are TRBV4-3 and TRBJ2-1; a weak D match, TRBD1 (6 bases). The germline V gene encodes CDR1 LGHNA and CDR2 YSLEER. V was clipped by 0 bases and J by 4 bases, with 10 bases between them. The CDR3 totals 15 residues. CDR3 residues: CASSQDADRYNEQFF. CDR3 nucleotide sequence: TGCGCCAGCAGCCAAGATGCTGACAGGTACAATGAGCAGTTCTTC.

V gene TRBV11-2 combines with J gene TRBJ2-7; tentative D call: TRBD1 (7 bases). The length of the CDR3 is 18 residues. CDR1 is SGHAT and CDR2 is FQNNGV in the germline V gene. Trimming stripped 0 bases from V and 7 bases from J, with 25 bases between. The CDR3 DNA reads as TGTGCCAGCAGCTTAGATAGGGGGGCAGGGGGGAAGGTTTGGGAGCAGTACTTC. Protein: CASSLDRGAGGKVWEQYF.

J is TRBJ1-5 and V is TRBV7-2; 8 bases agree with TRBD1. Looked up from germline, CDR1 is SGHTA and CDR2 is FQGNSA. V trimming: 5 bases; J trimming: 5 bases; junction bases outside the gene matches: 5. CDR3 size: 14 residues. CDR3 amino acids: CASSAQGGHQPQHF. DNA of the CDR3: TGTGCCAGCAGCGCACAGGGGGGTCATCAGCCCCAGCATTTT.

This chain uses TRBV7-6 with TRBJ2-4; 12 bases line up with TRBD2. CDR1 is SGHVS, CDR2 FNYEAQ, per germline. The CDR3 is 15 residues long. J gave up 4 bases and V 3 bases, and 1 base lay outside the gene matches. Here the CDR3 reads CASSFTSGGKNIQYF. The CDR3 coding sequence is TGTGCCAGCAGCTTTACTAGCGGGGGGAAAAACATTCAGTACTTC.

Here the CDR3 reads CASSVGTAETQYF. In nucleotides, the CDR3 is TGTGCCAGCAGCGTCGGGACTGCGGAGACCCAGTACTTC. V and J are TRBV9 and TRBJ2-5; weak D call: TRBD2 (6 bases). CDR1 is SGDLS and CDR2 is YYNGEE in the germline V gene. The CDR3 spans 13 residues. V was clipped by 2 bases and J by 5 bases, with 10 bases between them.

The CDR3: CASSRGDRAGGGYTF. The CDR3 coding sequence is TGTGCCAGCAGCCGCGGAGACAGGGCCGGAGGCGGCTACACCTTC. The chain is built from TRBV7-9 and TRBJ1-2, with 7 bases lining up with TRBD1. This CDR3 contains 15 residues. J was trimmed by 8 bases and V by 5 bases; bases with no gene match: 14. CDR1 SEHNR and CDR2 FQNEAQ come from the germline V gene (reference sequence).

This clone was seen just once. The CDR3 region is CASTLLGGGRETQYF. CDR3 DNA sequence: TGTGCCAGCACCCTCTTAGGGGGAGGGCGAGAGACCCAGTACTTC. This sequence joins TRBV7-2 and TRBJ2-5; a weak D match, TRBD2 (7 bases). Germline V gene sequence: CDR1 SGHTA, CDR2 FQGNSA. V lost 7 bases to trimming and J lost 4 bases, with 19 bases between them. CDR3 size: 15 residues.

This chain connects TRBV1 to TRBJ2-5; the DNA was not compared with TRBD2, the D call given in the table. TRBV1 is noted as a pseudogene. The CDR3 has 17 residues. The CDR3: CTSSRGGQAGVHGTQYF. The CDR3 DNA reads TGCACCAGCAGCCGAGGGGGGCAAGCGGGGGTACACGGAACCCAGTACTTC.

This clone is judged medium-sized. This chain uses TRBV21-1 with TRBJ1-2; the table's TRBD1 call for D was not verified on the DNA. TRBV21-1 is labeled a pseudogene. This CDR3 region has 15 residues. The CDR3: CASSPRTGSNYGYTF. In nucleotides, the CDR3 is TGTGCCAGCAGCCCCCGGACAGGTTCTAACTATGGCTACACCTTC.

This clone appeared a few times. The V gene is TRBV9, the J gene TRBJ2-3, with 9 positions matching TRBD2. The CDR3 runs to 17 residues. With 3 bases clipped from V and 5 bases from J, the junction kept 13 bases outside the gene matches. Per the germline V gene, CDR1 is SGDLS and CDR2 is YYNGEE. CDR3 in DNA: TGTGCCAGCAGCGGGACTTGGGAGCGGGGGGCGGGAGATACGCAGTATTTT. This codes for CASSGTWERGAGDTQYF.

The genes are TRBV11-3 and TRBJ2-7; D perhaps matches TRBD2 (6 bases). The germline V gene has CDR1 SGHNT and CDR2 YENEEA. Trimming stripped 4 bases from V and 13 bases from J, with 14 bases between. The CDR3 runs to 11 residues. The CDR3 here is CASSSQGLPYF. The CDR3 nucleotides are TGTGCCAGCAGCTCCCAGGGACTTCCTTACTTC.